This record concerns one TCR beta chain sequence. Its antigen is unknown. The data were obtained in a study of OX40 agonist ivuxolimab in advanced cancers. The overall study: Hepatocellular carcinoma, melanoma, renal cell or head and neck cancer affected the dose-escalation patients. General observations from the study: Expansion of clones was among the lowest in partial responders at 0.1-3.0 mg/kg.

The assay was immunoSEQ multiplex PCR, and TCRdb's table has in-frame clones only and misses some. The sample holds about 130,000 clones, about 90% seen once. The CDR3 totals 13 residues. Trimming stripped 2 bases from V and 3 bases from J, with 8 bases between. Per the germline V gene, CDR1 is SGHTA and CDR2 is FQGNSA. The sequencing used CD4+ or CD8+ T cells sorted from blood, collected in a trial of the OX40 agonist ivuxolimab. The TCR comes from an adult with an advanced solid tumor such as melanoma, head and neck, liver or kidney cancer. This rearrangement joins TRBV7-2 to TRBJ2-7; D is ambiguous. The CDR3 sequence: CASSLNRVYEQYF. CDR3 bases: TGTGCCAGCAGCTTAAACAGAGTCTACGAGCAGTACTTC.